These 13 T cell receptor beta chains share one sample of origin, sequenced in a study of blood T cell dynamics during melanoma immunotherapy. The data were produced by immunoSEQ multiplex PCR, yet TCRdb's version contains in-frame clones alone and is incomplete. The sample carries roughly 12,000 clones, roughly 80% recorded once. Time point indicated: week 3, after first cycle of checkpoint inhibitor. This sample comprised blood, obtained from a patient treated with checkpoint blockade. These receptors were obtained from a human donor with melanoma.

In nucleotides, the CDR3 is TGTGCCAGCAGTAATAGCGGGGGGGCTGTTACCGGGGAGCTGTTTTTT. Its translation is CASSNSGGAVTGELFF. The J gene is TRBJ2-2, the V gene TRBV5-4; the match to TRBD2 covers 11 bases. Germline CDR1 reads SGHNT; CDR2 reads YYREEE (reference sequence). This CDR3 region has 16 residues. Trimming at V came to 5 bases and at J to 5 bases, leaving 8 bases not matched to a gene.

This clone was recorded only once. For the CDR3, the DNA is TGTGCCAGTAGTATGAGCGGGCTCTCCTACGAGCAGTACTTC. Protein product: CASSMSGLSYEQYF. The chain couples TRBV19 to TRBJ2-7; tentative D call: TRBD2 (6 bases). The CDR3 length is 14 residues. V dropped 3 bases and J dropped 0 bases, with 9 bases sitting between them. Germline-derived CDR1 and CDR2 are LNHDA and SQIVND (reference sequence).

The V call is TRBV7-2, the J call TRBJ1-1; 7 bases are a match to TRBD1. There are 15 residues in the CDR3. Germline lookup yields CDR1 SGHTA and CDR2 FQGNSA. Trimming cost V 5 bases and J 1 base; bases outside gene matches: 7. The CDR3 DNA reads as TGTGCCAGCAGCCCGCAGACAGGGAGGAACACTGAAGCTTTCTTT. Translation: CASSPQTGRNTEAFF.

CDR3 DNA sequence: TGTGCCAGCAGCTTGGGACCTAGCGGGGGGGGCACCGGGGAGCTGTTTTTT. Protein product: CASSLGPSGGGTGELFF. The rearrangement joins TRBV5-6 to TRBJ2-2; 12 bases map to TRBD2. This CDR3 is 17 amino acids long. Trimming took 0 bases from V and 4 from J; bases not matched to a gene: 4. The V gene's germline CDR1 is SGHDT and CDR2 YYEEEE.

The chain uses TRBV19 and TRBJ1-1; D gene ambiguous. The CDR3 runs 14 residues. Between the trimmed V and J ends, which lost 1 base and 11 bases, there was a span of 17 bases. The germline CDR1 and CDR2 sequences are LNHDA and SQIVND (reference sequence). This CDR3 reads CASSIAHTRGGAFF. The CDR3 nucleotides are TGTGCCAGTAGTATAGCCCACACGCGTGGTGGCGCTTTCTTT. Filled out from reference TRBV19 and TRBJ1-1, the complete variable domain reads DGGITQSPKYLFRKEGQNVTLSCEQNLNHDAMYWYRQDPGQGLRLIYYSQIVNDFQKGDIAEGYSVSREKKESFPLTVTSAQKNPTAFYLCASSIAHTRGGAFFGQGTRLTVV.

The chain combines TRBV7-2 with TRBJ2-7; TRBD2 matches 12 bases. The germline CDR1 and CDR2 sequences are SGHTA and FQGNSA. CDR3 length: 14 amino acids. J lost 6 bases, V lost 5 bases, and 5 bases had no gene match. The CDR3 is CASSPGLAGREQYF. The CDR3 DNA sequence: TGTGCCAGCAGCCCCGGACTAGCGGGGCGCGAGCAGTACTTC. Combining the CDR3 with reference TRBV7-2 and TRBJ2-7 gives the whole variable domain GAGVSQSPSNKVTEKGKDVELRCDPISGHTALYWYRQSLGQGLEFLIYFQGNSAPDKSGLPSDRFSAERTGGSVSTLTIQRTQQEDSAVYLCASSPGLAGREQYFGPGTRLTVT.

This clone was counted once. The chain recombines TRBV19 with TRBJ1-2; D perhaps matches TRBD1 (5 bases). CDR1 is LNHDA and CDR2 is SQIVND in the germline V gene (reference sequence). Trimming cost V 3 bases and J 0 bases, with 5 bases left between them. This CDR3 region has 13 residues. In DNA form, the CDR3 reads TGTGCCAGTAGTATGACAGCTAACTATGGCTACACCTTC. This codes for CASSMTANYGYTF.

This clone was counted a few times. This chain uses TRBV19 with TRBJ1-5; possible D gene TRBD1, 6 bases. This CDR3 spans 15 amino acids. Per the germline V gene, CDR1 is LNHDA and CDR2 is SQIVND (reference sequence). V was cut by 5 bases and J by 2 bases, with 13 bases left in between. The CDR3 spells CASSVTGSGNQPQHF. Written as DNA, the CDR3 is TGTGCCAGTAGTGTAACAGGGAGCGGCAATCAGCCCCAGCATTTT. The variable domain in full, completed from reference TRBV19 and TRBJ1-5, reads DGGITQSPKYLFRKEGQNVTLSCEQNLNHDAMYWYRQDPGQGLRLIYYSQIVNDFQKGDIAEGYSVSREKKESFPLTVTSAQKNPTAFYLCASSVTGSGNQPQHFGDGTRLSIL.

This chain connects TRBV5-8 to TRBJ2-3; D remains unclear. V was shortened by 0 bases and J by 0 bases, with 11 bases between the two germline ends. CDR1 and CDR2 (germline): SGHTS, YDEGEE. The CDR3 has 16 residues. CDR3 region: CASSLEPTTSTDTQYF. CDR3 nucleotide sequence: TGTGCCAGCAGCTTGGAACCTACTACTAGCACAGATACGCAGTATTTT.

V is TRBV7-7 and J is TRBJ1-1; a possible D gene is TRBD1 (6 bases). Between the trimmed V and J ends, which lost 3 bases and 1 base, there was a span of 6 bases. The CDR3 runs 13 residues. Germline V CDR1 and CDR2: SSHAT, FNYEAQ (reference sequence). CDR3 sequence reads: CASSLTGNTEAFF. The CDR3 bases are TGTGCCAGCAGCTTGACAGGGAACACTGAAGCTTTCTTT. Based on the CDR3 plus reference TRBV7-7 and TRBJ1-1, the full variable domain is GAGVSQSPRYKVTKRGQDVTLRCDPISSHATLYWYQQALGQGPEFLTYFNYEAQPDKSGLPSDRFSAERPEGSISTLTIQRTEQRDSAMYRCASSLTGNTEAFFGQGTRLTVV.

CDR3 sequence reads: CASSAGSNTDTQYF. CDR3 sequence (DNA): TGTGCCAGCAGCGCCGGGTCGAACACAGATACGCAGTATTTT. The chain employs TRBV6-1 and TRBJ2-3; D is ambiguous. The germline V gene encodes CDR1 MNHNS and CDR2 SASEGT. V shed 6 bases and J shed 2 bases, with 12 bases lying between them. The CDR3 is 14 amino acids.

CDR3 DNA: TGTGCCAGCAGCCAAGAGCAAAGGCTAGCGGGGTACACAGATACGCAGTATTTT. Protein product: CASSQEQRLAGYTDTQYF. This chain uses TRBV4-2 with TRBJ2-3; 9 bases fit TRBD2. J was trimmed by 2 bases and V by 0 bases; bases with no gene match: 9. Looked up from germline, CDR1 is LGHNA and CDR2 is YNFKEQ. The CDR3 totals 18 residues.

CDR3 nucleotide sequence: TGTGCCAGCAGCTCCTTCCTAGCGGGGGGAGGCACAGATACGCAGTATTTT. Its translation: CASSSFLAGGGTDTQYF. The J gene is TRBJ2-3, the V gene TRBV7-2, with 11 bases identical to TRBD2. V trimming: 4 bases; J trimming: 1 base; junction bases outside the gene matches: 7. The CDR3 consists of 17 residues. Germline-derived CDR1 and CDR2 are SGHTA and FQGNSA.